The TCR beta chain described here comes from a study of monozygotic twins with cystic fibrosis. Study-wide context: With approximately 15 PCR cycles, barcoded libraries came from roughly 3 micrograms of fragmented DNA. Overall study results and limits: J usage was most co-twin-similar in 8 of 16 pairs, V in 13. The repertoire was suggested to be naive-dominated, clonality median roughly 0.0091. Age, concordance and disease severity did not associate with shared CDR3 numbers.

The data were produced by immunoSEQ multiplex PCR, yet TCRdb's version contains in-frame clones alone and is incomplete. The table includes roughly 10,000 clones, over 95% detected once. The table lists this clone with a count of one. What it binds is not known. V dropped 2 bases and J dropped 4 bases, with 12 bases sitting between them. This CDR3 spans 14 amino acids. CDR1 and CDR2 (germline): GTSNPN, SVGIG (reference sequence). V usage is TRBV30 and J usage is TRBJ1-5; D might be TRBD1 (5 bases). The source is a boy younger than 18 with cystic fibrosis. What was sequenced was blood. The CDR3 spells CAWSRGVRNQPQHF. The DNA for the CDR3 is TGTGCCTGGAGTCGGGGGGTGAGGAATCAGCCCCAGCATTTT.